The 20 T cell receptor beta chains given below trace back to one sample, sequenced in a study of Graves' ophthalmopathy and Graves' hyperthyroidism. Researchers took RNA transcripts and amplified TCR beta CDR3 regions from them. The authors performed first-round RT-PCR with HTBI primers and then a second-round multiplex PCR. TCRdb reprocessed the multiplex PCR reads with MiXCR, giving one entry per CDR3 protein. The repertoire holds a few hundred thousand distinct CDR3 sequences, with roughly 16% as singletons. The material sequenced was peripheral blood. These TCRs come from an adult man with Graves' ophthalmopathy.

This clonotype was counted at least ten times. For the CDR3, the DNA is TGTGCCAGCAGTGAACAGACAGGAGCTCAGCCCCAGCATTTT. This encodes CASSEQTGAQPQHF. The chain joins TRBV2 to TRBJ1-5, with TRBD1 as a possible D gene (6 bases). The CDR3 loop spans 14 amino acids. From germline, CDR1 is SNHLY and CDR2 FYNNEI. With 2 bases removed from V and 6 bases from J, the gap between germline ends came to 11 bases.

There are many counts of this clonotype. The rearrangement joins TRBV12-5 to TRBJ2-2; TRBD1 matches at 7 bases. The V gene end was trimmed by 0 bases and the J gene end by 4 bases; junction bases not matched to a gene: 8. CDR3 length: 17 residues. Germline V lookup: CDR1 LGHNT, CDR2 FRNRAP. CDR3 DNA sequence: TGTGCTAGTGGTTTGGTAATAGGGGGCGGTTTCACCGGGGAGCTGTTTTTT. Translated, it gives CASGLVIGGGFTGELFF.

There are many counts of this clonotype. The chain recombines TRBV6-2 or TRBV6-3 with TRBJ1-6; D is unresolved. CDR3 length: 14 residues. Germline V lookup: CDR1 MNHEY, CDR2 SVGEGT. Between the trimmed V and J ends, which lost 6 bases and 8 bases, there was a span of 14 bases. The CDR3 reads CASRRGGIDSPLHF. CDR3 bases: TGTGCCAGCAGAAGAGGAGGGATTGATTCACCCCTCCACTTT.

This clonotype was counted many times. The CDR3 nucleotides are TGTGCCAGTAGCCACGGACAGGGGGTCCGGGAGACCCAGTACTTC. It codes for CASSHGQGVRETQYF. V usage is TRBV19 and J usage is TRBJ2-5; 10 nucleotides agree with TRBD1. Germline V CDR1 and CDR2: LNHDA, SQIVND (reference sequence). This CDR3 is 15 amino acids long. V lost 6 bases to trimming and J lost 5 bases; unmatched junction nucleotides: 9.

This clonotype was detected ten times or more. The chain combines TRBV6-2 or TRBV6-3 with TRBJ1-5; D gene ambiguous. Per germline, CDR1 MNHEY and CDR2 SVGEGT. The CDR3 has 15 amino acids. Trimming stripped 4 bases from V and 1 base from J, with 11 bases between. DNA of the CDR3: TGTGCCAGCAGTTTTGGCAGCCCGAGCAATCAGCCCCAGCATTTT. This encodes CASSFGSPSNQPQHF.

Many counts were recorded for this clonotype. J is TRBJ2-7 and V is TRBV7-9; the D is unclear. Germline CDR1 is SEHNR and CDR2 is FQNEAQ (reference sequence). The CDR3 is 12 amino acids. Trimming cost V 5 bases and J 2 bases, with 7 bases left between them. DNA of the CDR3: TGTGCCAGCAGCGGGATAACCTACGAGCAGTACTTC. The encoded protein is CASSGITYEQYF.

This clonotype was observed many times. The chain carries TRBV10-3 and TRBJ2-5, with 7 nucleotides matching TRBD2. Germline CDR1 ENHRY, CDR2 SYGVKD. The length of the CDR3 is 16 residues. Unmatched junction bases numbered 17, after V lost 10 bases and J lost 3 bases. Here the CDR3 reads CATRGVDLRGEETQYF. The CDR3 DNA sequence: TGTGCCACCCGGGGGGTAGACCTGAGGGGCGAAGAGACCCAGTACTTC.

This clonotype was counted at least ten times. The chain recombines TRBV18 with TRBJ2-5; TRBD2 agrees at 8 bases. Trimming took 0 bases from V and 3 from J; bases not matched to a gene: 3. The CDR3 is 15 amino acids. Germline CDR1 and CDR2: KGHSH and LQKENI. For the CDR3, the DNA is TGTGCCAGCTCACCACCGGCGGGGGGAGAAGAGACCCAGTACTTC. This sequence encodes CASSPPAGGEETQYF.

The sample holds many counts of this clonotype. The J gene is TRBJ1-1, the V gene TRBV20-1; D is ambiguous. CDR3 length: 13 amino acids. Between the trimmed V and J ends, which lost 3 bases and 1 base, there was a span of 9 bases. Germline CDR1 reads DFQATT; CDR2 reads SNEGSKA (reference sequence). CDR3 sequence: CSASKPGNTEAFF. The CDR3 DNA is TGCAGTGCTAGTAAGCCCGGGAACACTGAAGCTTTCTTT.

The chain joins TRBV7-9 to TRBJ1-2; no clear D. V was trimmed by 3 bases and J by 4 bases, leaving 9 bases between them. Per germline, CDR1 SEHNR and CDR2 FQNEAQ (reference sequence). This CDR3 has 13 residues. CDR3 amino acids: CASSFLSGYGYTF. The CDR3 region has the DNA TGTGCCAGCAGCTTTCTCAGTGGCTATGGCTACACCTTC.

The rearrangement joins TRBV12-3 or TRBV12-4 to TRBJ1-1; D gene ambiguous. CDR3 length: 11 amino acids. V lost 6 bases, J lost 9 bases, and 11 bases lay in between. The CDR3: CASSLGRQAFF. The CDR3 DNA reads TGTGCCAGCAGCCTCGGACGTCAAGCTTTCTTT.

This clonotype has at least ten counts. V and J are TRBV30 and TRBJ2-5; D gene uncertain. There are 12 residues in the CDR3. Germline V gene data show CDR1 as GTSNPN and CDR2 as SVGIG (reference sequence). Trimming removed 0 bases from V and 4 bases from J, with 6 bases in between. In DNA, the CDR3 is TGTGCCTGGAGTGTAAATGGAGAGACCCAGTACTTC. It translates to CAWSVNGETQYF. Full variable domain (rest looked up from reference TRBV30 and TRBJ2-5): SQTIHQWPATLVQPVGSPLSLECTVEGTSNPNLYWYRQAAGRGLQLLFYSVGIGQISSEVPQNLSASRPQDRQFILSSKKLLLSDSGFYLCAWSVNGETQYFGPGTRLLVL.

The sample holds many counts of this clonotype. The CDR3 region has the DNA TGTGCCAGCAGCGAAAATAGCGGGCCCAACTACGAGCAGTACTTC. As protein: CASSENSGPNYEQYF. The chain carries TRBV11-2 and TRBJ2-7, with 7 bases that match TRBD2. V lost 5 bases and J lost 3; bases outside the gene matches: 10. Germline CDR1 reads SGHAT; CDR2 reads FQNNGV. This CDR3 is 15 amino acids long.

This clonotype was seen at least ten times. This rearrangement joins TRBV5-1 to TRBJ2-7; 11 bases are a match to TRBD2. This CDR3 is built from 14 residues. Germline V CDR1 and CDR2: SGHRS, YFSETQ. V was clipped by 7 bases and J by 13 bases; unmatched bases: 16. The CDR3 nucleotides are TGCGCCAGCCGTACCGGGACTAGCGGAGCAAGCCCCTACTTC. Translated, it gives CASRTGTSGASPYF.

This clonotype has at least ten counts. This chain joins TRBV9 and TRBJ2-2, with D possibly TRBD2 on 5 matching bases. Trimming took off 0 bases at V and 7 bases at J, with 10 bases between the two ends. The CDR3 runs to 14 residues. Germline V gene data show CDR1 as SGDLS and CDR2 as YYNGEE. CDR3 in amino acids: CASSVASLVGELFF. The DNA for the CDR3 is TGTGCCAGCAGCGTAGCTAGCTTGGTCGGGGAGCTGTTTTTT. Drawing the rest from reference TRBV9 and TRBJ2-2, the complete variable domain is DSGVTQTPKHLITATGQRVTLRCSPRSGDLSVYWYQQSLDQGLQFLIQYYNGEERAKGNILERFSAQQFPDLHSELNLSSLELGDSALYFCASSVASLVGELFFGEGSRLTVL.

This clonotype was observed many times. V is TRBV28 and J is TRBJ1-2; D is perhaps TRBD1 (5 bases). The CDR3 is made up of 13 amino acids. V was cut by 3 bases and J by 5 bases, with 10 bases left in between. The germline V gene has CDR1 MDHEN and CDR2 SYDVKM. The DNA of the CDR3 is TGTGCCAGCAGTTTGGGCGGGGCGTATGGCTACACCTTC. The encoded protein is CASSLGGAYGYTF.

This clonotype was detected ten times or more. This sequence joins TRBV6-2 or TRBV6-3 and TRBJ1-2; 7 bases map to TRBD1. CDR3 size: 14 residues. Trimming took 4 bases from V and 2 from J; bases not matched to a gene: 4. CDR1 is MNHEY and CDR2 is SVGEGT in the germline V gene. CDR3 nucleotides: TGTGCCAGCAGTTTACTACAGGGGAACTATGGCTACACCTTC. This translates into CASSLLQGNYGYTF.

This clonotype was counted ten times or more. The genes are TRBV6-1 and TRBJ1-3; D gene unclear. Trimming left V 5 bases short and J 0 bases short, with 14 bases between. The CDR3 is 16 residues long. From germline, CDR1 is MNHNS and CDR2 SASEGT. For the CDR3, the DNA is TGTGCCAGCAGTCATCAGCCGGTGAGCTCTGGAAACACCATATATTTT. This gives the protein CASSHQPVSSGNTIYF.

The sample holds a few counts of this clonotype. The rearrangement links TRBV5-1 to TRBJ1-2; 8 positions agree with TRBD1. After removal of 2 bases from V and 6 bases from J, the junction contained 12 bases not matched to a gene. In germline, CDR1 is SGHRS, CDR2 YFSETQ. The CDR3 contains 16 residues. The CDR3 DNA follows: TGCGCCAGCAGCTTACCCGAAGGGTCAGGGGGCGATGGCTACACCTTC. It translates to CASSLPEGSGGDGYTF.

This clonotype came up many times. The V call is TRBV11-3, the J call TRBJ2-7, with TRBD2 as a possible D gene (5 bases). The CDR3 length is 14 residues. V was clipped by 2 bases and J by 0 bases, with 8 bases between them. The germline V gene has CDR1 SGHNT and CDR2 YENEEA. Here the CDR3 reads CASSLCGSSYEQYF. CDR3 sequence (DNA): TGTGCCAGCAGCTTATGTGGGAGCTCCTACGAGCAGTACTTC.